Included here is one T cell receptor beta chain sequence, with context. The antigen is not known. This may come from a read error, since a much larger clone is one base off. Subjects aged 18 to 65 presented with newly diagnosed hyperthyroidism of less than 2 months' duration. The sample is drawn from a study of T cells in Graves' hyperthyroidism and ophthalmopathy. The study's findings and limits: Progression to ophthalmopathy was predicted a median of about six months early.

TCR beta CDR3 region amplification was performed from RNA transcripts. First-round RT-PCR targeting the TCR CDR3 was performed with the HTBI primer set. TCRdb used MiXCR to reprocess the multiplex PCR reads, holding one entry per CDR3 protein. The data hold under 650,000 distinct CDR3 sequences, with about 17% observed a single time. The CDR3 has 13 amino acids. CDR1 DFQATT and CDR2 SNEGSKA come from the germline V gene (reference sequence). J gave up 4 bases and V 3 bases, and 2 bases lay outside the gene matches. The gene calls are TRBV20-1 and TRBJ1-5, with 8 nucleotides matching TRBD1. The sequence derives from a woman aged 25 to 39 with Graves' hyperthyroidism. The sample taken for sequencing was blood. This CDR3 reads CSASGDRNQPQHF. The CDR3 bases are TGCAGTGCTAGCGGGGACAGGAATCAGCCCCAGCATTTT.